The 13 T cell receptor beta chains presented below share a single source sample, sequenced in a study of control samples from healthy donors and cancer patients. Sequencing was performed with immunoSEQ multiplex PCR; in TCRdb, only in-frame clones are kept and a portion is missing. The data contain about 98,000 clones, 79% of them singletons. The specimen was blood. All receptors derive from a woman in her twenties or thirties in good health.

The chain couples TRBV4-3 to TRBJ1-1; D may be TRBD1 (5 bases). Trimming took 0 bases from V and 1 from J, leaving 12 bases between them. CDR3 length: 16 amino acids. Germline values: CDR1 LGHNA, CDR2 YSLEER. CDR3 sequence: CASSQDTGRRNTEAFF. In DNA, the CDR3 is TGCGCCAGCAGCCAAGATACAGGACGGCGGAACACTGAAGCTTTCTTT.

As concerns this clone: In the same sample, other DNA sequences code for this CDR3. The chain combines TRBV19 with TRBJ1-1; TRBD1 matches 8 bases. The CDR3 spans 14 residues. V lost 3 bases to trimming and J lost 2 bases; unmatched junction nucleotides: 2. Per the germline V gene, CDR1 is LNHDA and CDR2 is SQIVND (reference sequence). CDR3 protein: CASSIQGANTEAFF. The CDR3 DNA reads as TGTGCCAGTAGTATCCAGGGGGCAAACACTGAAGCTTTCTTT.

The CDR3 DNA is TGTGCCAGCAGCCAAGAAGTTGTACAGGGGGTCTATGGCTACACCTTC. Residues: CASSQEVVQGVYGYTF. The chain employs TRBV14 and TRBJ1-2; 8 nucleotides match TRBD1. The germline CDR1 and CDR2 sequences are SGHDN and FVKESK. The V segment lost 0 bases and the J segment 4 bases; nucleotides outside the gene matches: 7. The CDR3 has 16 residues.

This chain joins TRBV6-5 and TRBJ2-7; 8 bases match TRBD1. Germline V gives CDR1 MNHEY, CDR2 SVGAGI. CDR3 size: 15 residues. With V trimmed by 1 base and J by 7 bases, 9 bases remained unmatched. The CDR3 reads CASSYWTGNLGEQYF. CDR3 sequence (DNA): TGTGCCAGCAGTTACTGGACAGGGAATTTGGGAGAGCAGTACTTC.

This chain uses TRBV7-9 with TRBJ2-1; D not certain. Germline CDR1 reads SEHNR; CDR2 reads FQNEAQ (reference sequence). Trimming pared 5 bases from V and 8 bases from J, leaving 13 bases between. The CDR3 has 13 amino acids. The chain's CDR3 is CASSPLLSDEQFF. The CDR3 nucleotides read TGTGCCAGCAGCCCCCTTCTGAGCGATGAGCAGTTCTTC.

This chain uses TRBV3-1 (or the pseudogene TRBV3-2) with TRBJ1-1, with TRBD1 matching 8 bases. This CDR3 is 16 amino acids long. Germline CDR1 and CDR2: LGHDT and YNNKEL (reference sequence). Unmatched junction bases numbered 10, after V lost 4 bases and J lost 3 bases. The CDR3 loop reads CASSPGTGEGYTEAFF. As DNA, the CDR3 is TGTGCCAGCAGCCCTGGGACAGGAGAAGGGTACACTGAAGCTTTCTTT.

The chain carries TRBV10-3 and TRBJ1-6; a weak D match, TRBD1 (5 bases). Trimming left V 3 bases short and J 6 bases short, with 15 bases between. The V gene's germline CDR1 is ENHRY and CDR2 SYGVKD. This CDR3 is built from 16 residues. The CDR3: CAISDGSTRANSPLHF. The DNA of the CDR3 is TGTGCCATCAGTGATGGTTCAACCAGGGCTAATTCACCCCTCCACTTT.

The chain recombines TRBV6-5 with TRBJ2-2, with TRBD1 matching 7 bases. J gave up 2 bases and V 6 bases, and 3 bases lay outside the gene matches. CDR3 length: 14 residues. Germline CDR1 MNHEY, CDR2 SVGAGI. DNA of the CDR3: TGTGCCAGCAGGGGGACAGCTAACACCGGGGAGCTGTTTTTT. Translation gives CASRGTANTGELFF.

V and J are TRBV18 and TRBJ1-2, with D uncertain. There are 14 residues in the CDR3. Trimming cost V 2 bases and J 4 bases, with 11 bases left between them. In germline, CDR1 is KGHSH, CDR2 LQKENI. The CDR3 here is CASSPDKAGYGYTF. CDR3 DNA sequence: TGTGCCAGCTCACCAGACAAAGCCGGCTATGGCTACACCTTC.

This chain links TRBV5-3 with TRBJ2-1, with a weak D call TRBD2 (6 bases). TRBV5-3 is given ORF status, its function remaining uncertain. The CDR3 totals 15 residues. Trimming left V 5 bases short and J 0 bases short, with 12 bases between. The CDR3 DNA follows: TGTGCCAGAAGGGGGGACTCCAGCTCCTACAATGAGCAGTTCTTC. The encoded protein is CARRGDSSSYNEQFF.

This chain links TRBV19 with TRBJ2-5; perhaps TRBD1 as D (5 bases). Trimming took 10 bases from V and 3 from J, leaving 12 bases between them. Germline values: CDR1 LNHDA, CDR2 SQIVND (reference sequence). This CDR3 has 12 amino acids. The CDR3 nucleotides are TGTGCCACCGGTATAGGGGAAGAGACCCAGTACTTC. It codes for CATGIGEETQYF.

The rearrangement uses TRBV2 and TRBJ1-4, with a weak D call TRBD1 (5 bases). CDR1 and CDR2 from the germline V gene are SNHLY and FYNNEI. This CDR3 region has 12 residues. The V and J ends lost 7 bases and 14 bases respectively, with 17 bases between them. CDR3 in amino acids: CASTPGEDMLFF. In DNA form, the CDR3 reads TGTGCCAGCACCCCGGGGGAGGATATGCTGTTTTTT. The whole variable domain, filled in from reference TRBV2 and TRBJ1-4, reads EPEVTQTPSHQVTQMGQEVILRCVPISNHLYFYWYRQILGQKVEFLVSFYNNEISEKSEIFDDQFSVERPDGSNFTLKIRSTKLEDSAMYFCASTPGEDMLFFGSGTQLSVL.

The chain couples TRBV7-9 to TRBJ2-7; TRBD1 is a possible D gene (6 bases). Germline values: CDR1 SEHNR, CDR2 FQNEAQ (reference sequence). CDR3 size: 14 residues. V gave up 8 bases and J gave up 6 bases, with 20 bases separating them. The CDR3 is CASAPGTRDLEQYF. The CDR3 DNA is TGTGCCAGCGCTCCCGGGACAAGGGATCTCGAGCAGTACTTC.